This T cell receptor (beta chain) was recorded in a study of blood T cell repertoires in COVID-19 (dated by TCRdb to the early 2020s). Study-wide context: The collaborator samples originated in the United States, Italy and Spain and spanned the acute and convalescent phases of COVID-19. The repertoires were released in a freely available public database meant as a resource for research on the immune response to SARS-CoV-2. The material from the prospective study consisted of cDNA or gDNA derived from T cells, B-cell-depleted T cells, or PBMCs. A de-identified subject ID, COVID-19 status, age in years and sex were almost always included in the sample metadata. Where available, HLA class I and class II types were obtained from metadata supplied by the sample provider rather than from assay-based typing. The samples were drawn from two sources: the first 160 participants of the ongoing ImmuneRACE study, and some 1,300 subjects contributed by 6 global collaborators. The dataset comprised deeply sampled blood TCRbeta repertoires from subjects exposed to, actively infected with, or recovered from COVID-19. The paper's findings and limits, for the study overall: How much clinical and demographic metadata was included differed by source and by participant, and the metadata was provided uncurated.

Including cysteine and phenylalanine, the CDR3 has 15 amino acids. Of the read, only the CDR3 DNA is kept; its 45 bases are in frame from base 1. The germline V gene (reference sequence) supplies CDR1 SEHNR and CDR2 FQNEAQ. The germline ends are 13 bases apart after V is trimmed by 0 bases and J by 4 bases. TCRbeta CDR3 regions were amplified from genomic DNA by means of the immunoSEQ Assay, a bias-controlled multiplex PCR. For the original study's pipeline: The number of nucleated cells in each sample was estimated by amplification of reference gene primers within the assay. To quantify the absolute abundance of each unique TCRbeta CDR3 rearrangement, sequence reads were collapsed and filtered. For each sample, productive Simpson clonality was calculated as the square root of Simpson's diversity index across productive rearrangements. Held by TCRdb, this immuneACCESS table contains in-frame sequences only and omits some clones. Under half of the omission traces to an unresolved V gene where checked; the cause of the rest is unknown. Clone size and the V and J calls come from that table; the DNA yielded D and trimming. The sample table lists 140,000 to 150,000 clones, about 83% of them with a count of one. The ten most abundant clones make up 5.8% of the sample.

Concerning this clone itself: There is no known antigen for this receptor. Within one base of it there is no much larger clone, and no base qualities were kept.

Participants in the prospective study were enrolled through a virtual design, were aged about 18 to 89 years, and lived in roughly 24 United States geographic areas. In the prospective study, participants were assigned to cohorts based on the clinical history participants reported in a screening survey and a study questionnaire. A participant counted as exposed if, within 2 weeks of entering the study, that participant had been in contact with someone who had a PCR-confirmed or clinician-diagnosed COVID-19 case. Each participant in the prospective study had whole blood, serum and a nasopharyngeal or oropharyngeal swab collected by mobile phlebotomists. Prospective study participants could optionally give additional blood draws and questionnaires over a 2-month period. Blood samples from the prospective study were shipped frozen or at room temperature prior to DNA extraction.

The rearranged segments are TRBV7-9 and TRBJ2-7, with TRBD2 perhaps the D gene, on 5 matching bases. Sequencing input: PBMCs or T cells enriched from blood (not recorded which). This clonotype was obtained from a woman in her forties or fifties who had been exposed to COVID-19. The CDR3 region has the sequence CASSLAEDSNYEQYF. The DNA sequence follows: TGTGCCAGCAGCTTAGCGGAGGACTCGAATTACGAGCAGTACTTC.